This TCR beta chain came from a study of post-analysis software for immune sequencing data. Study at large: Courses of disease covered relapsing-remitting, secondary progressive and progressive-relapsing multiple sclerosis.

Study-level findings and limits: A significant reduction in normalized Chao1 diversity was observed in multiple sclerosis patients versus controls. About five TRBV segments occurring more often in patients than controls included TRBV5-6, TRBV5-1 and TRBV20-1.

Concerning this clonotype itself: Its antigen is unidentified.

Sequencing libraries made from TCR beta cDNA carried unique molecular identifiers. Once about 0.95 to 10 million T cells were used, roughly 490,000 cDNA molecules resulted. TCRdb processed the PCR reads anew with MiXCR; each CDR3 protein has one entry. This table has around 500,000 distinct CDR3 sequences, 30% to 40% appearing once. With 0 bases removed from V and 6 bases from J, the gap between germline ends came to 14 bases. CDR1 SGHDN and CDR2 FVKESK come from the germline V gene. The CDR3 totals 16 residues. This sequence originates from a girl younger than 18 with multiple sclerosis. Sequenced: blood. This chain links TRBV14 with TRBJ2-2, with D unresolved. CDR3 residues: CASSQDRLGTAGELFF. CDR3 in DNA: TGTGCCAGCAGCCAAGACCGCCTGGGCACGGCCGGGGAGCTGTTTTTT.